Below, 28 T cell receptor beta chains from the same sample are listed, as sequenced in a study of T cells after yellow fever vaccination. Via MiXCR, TCRdb re-called the 5' RACE reads, giving one row per CDR3 protein. The table includes 450,000 to 550,000 distinct CDR3 sequences, about a fifth detected once. This material consisted of PBMCs, taken 15 days after the yellow fever booster vaccination. The origin of the receptors is a man aged 30 to 45 who received the YFV17D yellow fever vaccine.

This clonotype was counted between two and nine times. The rearrangement links TRBV20-1 to TRBJ2-1, with D perhaps TRBD1 or TRBD2 (5 bases each). Per the germline V gene, CDR1 is DFQATT and CDR2 is SNEGSKA (reference sequence). CDR3 length equals 16 residues. V lost 0 bases, J lost 4 bases, and 16 bases lay in between. Here the CDR3 DNA reads TGCAGTGCTAGAGATCTGGGGGTCGCTGGGTACAATGAGCAGTTCTTC. Amino acids: CSARDLGVAGYNEQFF.

This sequence joins TRBV28 and TRBJ2-3, with TRBD1 as a possible D gene (6 bases). The CDR3 is 17 residues long. V was pared by 5 bases and J by 2 bases, with 20 bases between. CDR1 and CDR2 (germline): MDHEN, SYDVKM. This chain's CDR3 is CASSRGQLRYLTDTQYF. Here the CDR3 DNA reads TGTGCCAGCAGTCGTGGACAGCTTAGGTATCTCACAGATACGCAGTATTTT.

This clonotype turned up a few times. This sequence joins TRBV6-1 and TRBJ2-2; D is perhaps TRBD1 (5 bases). CDR3 size: 14 residues. CDR1 MNHNS and CDR2 SASEGT come from the germline V gene. The V end was cut by 6 bases, the J end by 1 base, with 9 bases between. CDR3 amino acids: CASSNTGNTGELFF. The CDR3 coding sequence is TGTGCCAGCAGCAATACAGGGAACACCGGGGAGCTGTTTTTT.

In its sample, this clonotype was seen a few times. V gene TRBV14 combines with J gene TRBJ2-1; a possible D gene is TRBD2 (5 bases). V lost 1 base and J lost 11, with 9 bases in between. The CDR3 has 12 amino acids. CDR1 SGHDN and CDR2 FVKESK come from the germline V gene. This chain's CDR3 is CASSQGSGKQFF. The CDR3 DNA reads TGTGCCAGCAGCCAAGGAAGCGGAAAGCAGTTCTTC.

V is TRBV20-1 and J is TRBJ1-5; the match to TRBD1 covers 7 bases. Germline assignment: CDR1 DFQATT and CDR2 SNEGSKA (reference sequence). The trim removed 5 bases at V and 6 bases at J, leaving 7 bases unmatched. The CDR3 is 13 amino acids. CDR3 amino acids: CSARDRTSQPQHF. CDR3 nucleotides: TGCAGTGCTCGGGACAGAACAAGTCAGCCCCAGCATTTT.

This clonotype was counted a few times. The CDR3 here is CASNAKGAGADTQYF. The CDR3 coding sequence is TGTGCCAGCAACGCCAAGGGCGCGGGGGCAGATACGCAGTATTTT. The chain joins TRBV6-2 or TRBV6-3 to TRBJ2-3; TRBD2 matches at 7 bases. This CDR3 spans 15 amino acids. CDR1 and CDR2 (germline): MNHEY, SVGEGT. Unmatched junction bases numbered 11, after V lost 7 bases and J lost 4 bases.

The rearrangement joins TRBV15 to TRBJ2-6, with unresolved D. Germline CDR1 is LNHNV and CDR2 is YYDKDF (reference sequence). Trimming left V 1 base short and J 8 bases short, with 3 bases between. CDR3 length: 12 residues. The DNA for the CDR3 is TGTGCCACCAGCAGAGGTCCCAACGTCCTGACTTTC. This gives the protein CATSRGPNVLTF. Full variable domain (rest looked up from reference TRBV15 and TRBJ2-6): DAMVIQNPRYQVTQFGKPVTLSCSQTLNHNVMYWYQQKSSQAPKLLFHYYDKDFNNEADTPDNFQSRRPNTSFCFLDIRSPGLGDTAMYLCATSRGPNVLTFGAGSRLTVL.

In its sample, this clonotype was seen a few times. The chain has TRBV7-2 and TRBJ2-1; 12 bases fit TRBD2. The CDR3 is 16 residues long. The J segment lost 4 bases and the V segment lost 7 bases, leaving 8 bases of the junction unmatched. Germline CDR1 SGHTA, CDR2 FQGNSA. CDR3 residues: CASTRQGLAGYNEQFF. CDR3 sequence (DNA): TGTGCCAGCACCCGCCAAGGACTAGCGGGATACAATGAGCAGTTCTTC.

This clonotype occurred a few times. V is TRBV29-1 and J is TRBJ2-3, with D tentatively TRBD1 (6 bases). The CDR3 runs to 14 residues. Trimming cost V 4 bases and J 1 base, with 12 bases left between them. CDR1 and CDR2 (germline): SQVTM, ANQGSEA. CDR3 loop: CSVGGGHRTDTQYF. CDR3 nucleotides: TGCAGCGTTGGAGGGGGACACCGCACAGATACGCAGTATTTT.

The chain joins TRBV12-3 or TRBV12-4 to TRBJ1-5; D is unclear. This CDR3 comprises 11 residues. The V end was cut by 5 bases, the J end by 13 bases, with 12 bases between. The CDR3 DNA sequence: TGTGCCAGCAGTCCGGGCGGTTCTCAGCATTTT. Its protein is CASSPGGSQHF.

The chain employs TRBV15 and TRBJ2-3, with D tentatively TRBD2 (6 bases). CDR3 length: 15 residues. CDR1 is LNHNV and CDR2 is YYDKDF in the germline V gene (reference sequence). V was trimmed by 3 bases and J by 4 bases, leaving 14 bases between them. The CDR3 loop reads CATSRGGVGADTQYF. In nucleotides, the CDR3 is TGTGCCACCAGCAGGGGGGGAGTCGGCGCAGATACGCAGTATTTT.

The rearrangement uses TRBV27 and TRBJ2-1; a possible D gene is TRBD1 (6 bases). CDR3 length: 14 residues. CDR1 MNHEY and CDR2 SMNVEV come from the germline V gene (reference sequence). Trimming took off 6 bases at V and 3 bases at J, with 12 bases between the two ends. CDR3 in DNA: TGTGCCAGCAGCTCAGGGGAGATCTACAATGAGCAGTTCTTC. This translates into CASSSGEIYNEQFF.

The CDR3 DNA reads as TGTGCCAGCAGTGAAAGGACCTACGAGCAGTACTTC. Encoded protein: CASSERTYEQYF. This rearrangement joins TRBV2 to TRBJ2-7; D is unresolved. The germline V and J ends were trimmed by 2 bases and 2 bases, with 4 bases remaining between them. This CDR3 region has 12 residues. Germline CDR1 SNHLY, CDR2 FYNNEI.

This clonotype was observed a handful of times. The rearrangement joins TRBV29-1 to TRBJ2-5, with D unclear. Germline V gene sequence: CDR1 SQVTM, CDR2 ANQGSEA. Trimming pared 2 bases from V and 5 bases from J, leaving 12 bases between. The CDR3 is 13 residues long. The CDR3: CSVEPPGSETQYF. The CDR3 region has the DNA TGCAGCGTTGAACCACCAGGATCGGAGACCCAGTACTTC.

This clonotype was counted only a few times. The chain joins TRBV28 to TRBJ2-5; 8 bases are a match to TRBD2. The V gene's germline CDR1 is MDHEN and CDR2 SYDVKM. The CDR3 runs 18 residues. V shed 10 bases and J 4 bases; nucleotides not matched to a gene: 23. The CDR3 DNA reads as TGTGCCACCCGACGAGGCGGGAGGACGGCTAGGCTAGGAGAGACCCAGTACTTC. Translation: CATRRGGRTARLGETQYF.

This clonotype showed up just a few times. This chain uses TRBV5-1 with TRBJ2-1; unclear D gene. This CDR3 has 12 amino acids. CDR1 is SGHRS, CDR2 YFSETQ, per germline. Trimming took 3 bases from V and 8 from J, leaving 9 bases between them. The CDR3 loop reads CASSSSLDEQFF. In DNA, the CDR3 is TGCGCCAGCAGCTCCTCGTTGGATGAGCAGTTCTTC.

There are a few counts of this clonotype. The genes are TRBV5-1 and TRBJ2-7; D call uncertain. This CDR3 contains 13 residues. Germline-derived CDR1 and CDR2 are SGHRS and YFSETQ. V lost 4 bases and J 3 bases, leaving 11 bases between the germline ends. CDR3 loop: CASSLDVHYEQYF. The CDR3 DNA sequence: TGCGCCAGCAGCCTAGACGTCCACTACGAGCAGTACTTC.

The chain combines TRBV11-3 with TRBJ2-1; 8 bases match TRBD2. CDR1 and CDR2 from the germline V gene are SGHNT and YENEEA. The V and J ends lost 4 bases and 10 bases, in that order; junction bases with no gene match: 6. The CDR3 extends over 13 amino acids. This CDR3 reads CASSSAVAGEQFF. The CDR3 DNA reads TGTGCCAGCAGCTCGGCCGTAGCGGGGGAGCAGTTCTTC.

This chain uses TRBV10-3 with TRBJ2-7, with D possibly called TRBD1 or TRBD2 (5 bases each). V lost 6 bases to trimming and J lost 6 bases, with 18 bases between them. Per the germline V gene, CDR1 is ENHRY and CDR2 is SYGVKD. This CDR3 spans 14 amino acids. The CDR3 reads CAIRERGEHSEQYF. In DNA, the CDR3 is TGTGCCATCAGGGAGCGAGGGGAACACTCCGAGCAGTACTTC.

Ten or more counts support this clonotype. The genes are TRBV7-2 and TRBJ2-5; the D call may be TRBD1 or TRBD2 (5 bases each). Germline CDR1 SGHTA, CDR2 FQGNSA. This CDR3 contains 16 residues. With 3 bases removed from V and 5 bases from J, the gap between germline ends came to 19 bases. This CDR3 is CASSFTPWGLGETQYF. The CDR3, as DNA: TGTGCCAGCAGCTTCACCCCCTGGGGGTTAGGGGAGACCCAGTACTTC.

In this sample, this clonotype turned up a few times. The V gene is TRBV12-3 or TRBV12-4, the J gene TRBJ2-2; no clear D. The CDR3 has 11 amino acids. Deletions cut 6 bases from V and 4 bases from J, with 3 bases between. The CDR3 coding sequence is TGTGCCAGCAGGACCACCGGGGAGCTGTTTTTT. It encodes CASRTTGELFF.

The V and J genes are TRBV20-1 and TRBJ2-7, with 10 bases matching TRBD2. Germline-derived CDR1 and CDR2 are DFQATT and SNEGSKA (reference sequence). This CDR3 comprises 14 residues. V was pared by 5 bases and J by 2 bases, with 6 bases of the junction left unmatched. The CDR3: CSALPGLATYEQYF. The CDR3 DNA follows: TGCAGTGCTCTGCCGGGACTAGCGACCTACGAGCAGTACTTC.

The rearrangement links TRBV7-2 to TRBJ2-7, with 8 bases matching TRBD2. Germline V gene data show CDR1 as SGHTA and CDR2 as FQGNSA. J was trimmed by 4 bases and V by 4 bases; bases with no gene match: 6. The CDR3 contains 14 residues. CDR3 bases: TGTGCCAGCAGCTCGGCTAGCGGGTGGTACGAGCAGTACTTC. As protein: CASSSASGWYEQYF.

This clonotype was recorded a few times. The chain has TRBV27 and TRBJ2-1, with 9 bases identical to TRBD2. There are 16 residues in the CDR3. V lost 5 bases to trimming and J lost 7 bases; unmatched junction nucleotides: 12. From germline, CDR1 is MNHEY and CDR2 SMNVEV (reference sequence). As DNA, the CDR3 is TGTGCCAGCAGTACTTTTGCGGGAGGGTGGGTTAATGAGCAGTTCTTC. Residues: CASSTFAGGWVNEQFF.

This rearrangement joins TRBV12-3 or TRBV12-4 to TRBJ2-1, with D uncertain. There are 10 residues in the CDR3. Deletions cut 4 bases from V and 15 bases from J, with 10 bases between. The CDR3 spells CASSYFSWFF. CDR3 nucleotide sequence: TGTGCCAGCAGTTATTTTAGCTGGTTCTTC.

The chain has TRBV10-1 and TRBJ2-7; D call uncertain. The ends were cut back, 3 bases at V and 4 bases at J, with 10 bases in the middle. In germline, CDR1 is WNHNN, CDR2 SYGVQD (reference sequence). The CDR3 spans 13 residues. In nucleotides, the CDR3 is TGCGCCAGCAGTGATGGGCAGCTTTACGAGCAGTACTTC. Its translation: CASSDGQLYEQYF.

This clonotype has more than one count but fewer than ten. V is TRBV18 and J is TRBJ1-1, with unresolved D. Between the trimmed V and J ends, which lost 6 bases and 6 bases, there was a span of 8 bases. There are 11 residues in the CDR3. CDR1 and CDR2 from the germline V gene are KGHSH and LQKENI. The CDR3 protein is CASSGGPEAFF. CDR3 DNA sequence: TGTGCCAGCTCGGGAGGCCCTGAAGCTTTCTTT.

This chain uses TRBV4-1 with TRBJ2-3; 12 bases map to TRBD2. The CDR3 length is 16 residues. Germline CDR1 and CDR2: MGHRA and YSYEKL. Trimming at V came to 3 bases and at J to 1 base, leaving 2 bases not matched to a gene. CDR3 sequence: CASSHRLAGGTDTQYF. In nucleotides, the CDR3 is TGCGCCAGCAGCCATAGACTAGCGGGGGGCACAGATACGCAGTATTTT.